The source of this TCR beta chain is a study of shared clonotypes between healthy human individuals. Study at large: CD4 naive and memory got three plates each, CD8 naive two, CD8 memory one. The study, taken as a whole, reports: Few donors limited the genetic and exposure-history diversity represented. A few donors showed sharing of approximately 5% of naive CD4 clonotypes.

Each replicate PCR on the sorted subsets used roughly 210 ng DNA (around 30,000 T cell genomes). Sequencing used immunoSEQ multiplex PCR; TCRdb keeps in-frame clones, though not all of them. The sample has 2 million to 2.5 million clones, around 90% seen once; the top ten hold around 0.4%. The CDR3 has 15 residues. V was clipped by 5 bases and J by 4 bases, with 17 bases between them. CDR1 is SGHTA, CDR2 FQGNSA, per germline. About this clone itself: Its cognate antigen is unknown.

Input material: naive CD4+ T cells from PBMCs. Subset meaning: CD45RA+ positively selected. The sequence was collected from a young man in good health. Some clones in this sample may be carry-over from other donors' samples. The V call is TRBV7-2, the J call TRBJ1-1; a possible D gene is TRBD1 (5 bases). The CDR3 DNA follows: TGTGCCAGCAGCCAATTGACAGTTCCGGCCACTGAAGCTTTCTTT. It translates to CASSQLTVPATEAFF.